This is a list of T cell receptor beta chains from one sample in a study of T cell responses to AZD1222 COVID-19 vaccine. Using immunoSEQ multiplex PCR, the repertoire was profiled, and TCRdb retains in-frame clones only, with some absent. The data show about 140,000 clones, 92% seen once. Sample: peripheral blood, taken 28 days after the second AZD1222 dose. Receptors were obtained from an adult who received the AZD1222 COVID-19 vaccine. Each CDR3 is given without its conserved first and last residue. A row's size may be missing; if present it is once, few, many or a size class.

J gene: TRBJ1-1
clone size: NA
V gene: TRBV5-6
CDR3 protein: ASSPDREGTEAF

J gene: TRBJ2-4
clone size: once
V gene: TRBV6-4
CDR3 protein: ASSAAGREGNIQY

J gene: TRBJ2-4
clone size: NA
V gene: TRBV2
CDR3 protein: ASSDRVGPNIQY

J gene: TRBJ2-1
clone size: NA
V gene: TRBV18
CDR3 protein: ASSPLGTGSYNEQF

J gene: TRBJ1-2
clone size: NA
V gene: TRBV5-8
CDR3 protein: ASSLLGQIYGYT

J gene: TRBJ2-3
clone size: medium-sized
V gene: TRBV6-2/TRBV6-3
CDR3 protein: ASSDSELTDTQY

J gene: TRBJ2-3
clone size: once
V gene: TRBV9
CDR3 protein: ASSVAGRGGSDTQY

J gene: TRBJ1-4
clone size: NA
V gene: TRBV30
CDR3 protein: AWSPDSSTNEKLF

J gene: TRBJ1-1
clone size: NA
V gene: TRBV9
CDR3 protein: ASSARGSDTEAF

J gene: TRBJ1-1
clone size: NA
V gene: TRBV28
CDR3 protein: ASSLARTEAF

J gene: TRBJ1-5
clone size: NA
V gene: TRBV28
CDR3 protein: ASSPLGARAQH

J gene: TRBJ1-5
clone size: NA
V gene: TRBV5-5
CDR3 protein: ASRGTIGNQPQH

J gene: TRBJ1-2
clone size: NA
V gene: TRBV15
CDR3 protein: ATSRDQLGAGGYT

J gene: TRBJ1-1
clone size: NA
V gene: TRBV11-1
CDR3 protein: ASSLSGPNTEAF

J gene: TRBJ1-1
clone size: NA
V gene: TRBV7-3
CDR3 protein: ASSLTVYTEAF

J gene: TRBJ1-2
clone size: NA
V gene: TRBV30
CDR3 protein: AWNSALNYGYT

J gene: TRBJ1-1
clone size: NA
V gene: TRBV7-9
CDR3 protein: ASSPRGGTEAF

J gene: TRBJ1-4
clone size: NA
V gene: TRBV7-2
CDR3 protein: ASSPAGLNEKLF

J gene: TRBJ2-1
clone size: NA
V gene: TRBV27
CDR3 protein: ASSLSGVITYNEQF

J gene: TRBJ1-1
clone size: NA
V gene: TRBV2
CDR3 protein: ASSEAGNSSPLNTEAF

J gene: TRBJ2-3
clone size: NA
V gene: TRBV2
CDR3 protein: ASSARRSNTDTQY

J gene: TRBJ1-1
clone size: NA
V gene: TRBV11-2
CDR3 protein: ASSFIKGYGTEAF

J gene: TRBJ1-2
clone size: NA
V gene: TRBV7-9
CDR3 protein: ASSLAHREGYGYT

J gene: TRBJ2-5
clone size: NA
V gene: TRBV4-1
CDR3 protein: ASSQLQGGQETQY

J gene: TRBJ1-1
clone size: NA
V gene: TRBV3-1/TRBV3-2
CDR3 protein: ASSPGTTGPTRGAF

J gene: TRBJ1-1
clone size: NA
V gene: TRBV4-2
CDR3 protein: ASSQDLGRSRNTEAF

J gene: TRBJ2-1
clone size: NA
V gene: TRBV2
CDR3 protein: ASNLGSYNEQF

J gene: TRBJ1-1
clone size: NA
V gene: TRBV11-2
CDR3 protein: ASSRTANTEAF